This T cell receptor (beta chain) was sequenced for a study of CD8 T cells in Susac syndrome. The RNA, about 0.5 to 1 ug, was put through reverse transcription using random hexamers. Across 54 Vbeta and 13 Jbeta, TCR beta CDR3 was amplified with immunoSEQ multiplex PCR. TCRdb used MiXCR to reprocess the immunoSEQ multiplex PCR reads, holding one entry per CDR3 protein. The sample carries approximately 200,000 distinct CDR3 sequences, nearly 95% recorded once. V gave up 2 bases and J gave up 0 bases, with 11 bases separating them. The CDR3 consists of 17 residues. This clonotype was observed once. Its specificity is unknown. CD8+ and CD4+ T cells from blood underwent TCR beta sequencing, which was carried out in a high-throughput format. General observations from the study: The study conceded that relatively few individuals underwent its TCR sequencing and HLA analysis.

The clonotype was recovered from a human donor with multiple sclerosis. Material: CD4+ T cells from PBMCs. The chain employs TRBV12-3 or TRBV12-4 and TRBJ2-6; no reliable D call. The CDR3 DNA is TGTGCCAGCAGTTTAAGGGAAGGGCGCTCTGGGGCCAACGTCCTGACTTTC. Protein sequence: CASSLREGRSGANVLTF.